What follows are 2 T cell receptor beta chains derived from one specimen sequenced in a study of lymphopenia after photon versus proton radiotherapy (dated by TCRdb to 2018 to 2020). Library prep was done by the immunoSEQ multiplex PCR assay. The table was pulled from immuneACCESS by TCRdb, which kept in-frame rearrangements only. Such tables lose some clones; where checked, under half of the loss comes from unresolved V genes, and the rest has no known cause. The sample has tens of thousands of clones on record, about 90% of them singletons. In total, the top ten clones hold roughly 2% of the sample. This specimen was peripheral blood, taken from a patient treated with photon-based radiotherapy. The receptor source for this set is a man aged 40-49 years with gastric cancer.

The chain joins TRBV4-3 to TRBJ1-5, with D possibly being TRBD1 (6 bases). The CDR3 covers 17 residues. V was cut by 2 bases and J by 5 bases, with 19 bases left in between. Germline loops: CDR1 LGHNA, CDR2 YSLEER. In DNA form, the CDR3 reads TGCGCCAGCAGCCAATCTCTGGTTCGAGGGGGGTATCAGCCCCAGCATTTT. Protein: CASSQSLVRGGYQPQHF.

The chain joins TRBV6-4 to TRBJ2-1; 12 nucleotides align to TRBD2. The germline gives CDR1 MRHNA, CDR2 SNTAGT. CDR3 length equals 15 residues. Losses at the gene ends were 5 bases for V and 5 bases for J; bases not matched to a gene: 4. CDR3 in amino acids: CASSSSGGAHNEQFF. CDR3 nucleotide sequence: TGTGCCAGCAGTTCTAGCGGGGGGGCCCACAATGAGCAGTTCTTC.